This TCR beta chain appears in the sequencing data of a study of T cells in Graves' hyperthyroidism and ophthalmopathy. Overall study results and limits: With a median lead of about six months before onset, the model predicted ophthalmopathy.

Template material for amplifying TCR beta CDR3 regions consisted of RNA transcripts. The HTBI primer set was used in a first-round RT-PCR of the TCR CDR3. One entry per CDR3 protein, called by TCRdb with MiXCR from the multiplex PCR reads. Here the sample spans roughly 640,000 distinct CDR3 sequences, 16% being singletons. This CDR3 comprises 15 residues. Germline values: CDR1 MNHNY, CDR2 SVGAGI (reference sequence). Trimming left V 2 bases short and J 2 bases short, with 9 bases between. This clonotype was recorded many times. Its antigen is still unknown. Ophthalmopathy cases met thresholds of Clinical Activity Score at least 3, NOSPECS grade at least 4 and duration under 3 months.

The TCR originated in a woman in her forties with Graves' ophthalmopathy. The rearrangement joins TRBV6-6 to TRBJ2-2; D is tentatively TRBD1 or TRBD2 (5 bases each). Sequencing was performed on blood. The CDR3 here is CASSYKRGNTGELFF. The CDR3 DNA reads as TGTGCCAGCAGTTACAAGAGGGGTAACACCGGGGAGCTGTTTTTT.